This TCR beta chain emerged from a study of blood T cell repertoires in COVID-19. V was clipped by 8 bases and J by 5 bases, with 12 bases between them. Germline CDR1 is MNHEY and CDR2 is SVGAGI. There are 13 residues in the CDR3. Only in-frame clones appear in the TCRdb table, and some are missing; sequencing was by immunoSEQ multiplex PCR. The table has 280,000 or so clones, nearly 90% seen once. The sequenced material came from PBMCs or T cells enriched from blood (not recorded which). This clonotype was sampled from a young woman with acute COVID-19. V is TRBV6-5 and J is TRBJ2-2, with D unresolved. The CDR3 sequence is CASSPVRTGELFF. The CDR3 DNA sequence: TGTGCCAGCTCGCCGGTGAGGACCGGGGAGCTGTTTTTT.